Shown below are 27 T cell receptor beta chains from a single sample sequenced in a study of blood T cell repertoires in COVID-19. Here immunoSEQ multiplex PCR was the method, and the copy in TCRdb shows in-frame clones only, minus some. The sample yields 130,000 or so clones, around 82% seen once. Sequencing was done on a sample of peripheral blood. The source of these receptors is an elderly man with active or convalescent COVID-19.

The chain joins TRBV11-3 to TRBJ2-3; D unresolved. The germline V and J ends were trimmed by 4 bases and 1 base, with 9 bases remaining between them. The CDR3 totals 14 residues. Germline loops: CDR1 SGHNT, CDR2 YENEEA. CDR3 nucleotide sequence: TGTGCCAGCAGCTCAGTAGAGGGCACAGATACGCAGTATTTT. Translated, it gives CASSSVEGTDTQYF.

The chain joins TRBV9 to TRBJ2-1; D unclear. Germline V CDR1 and CDR2: SGDLS, YYNGEE. The CDR3 contains 16 residues. Trimming left V 4 bases short and J 1 base short, with 15 bases between. The CDR3 loop is CASSHTLALSYNEQFF. The DNA of the CDR3 is TGTGCCAGCAGCCACACATTAGCTTTGTCCTACAATGAGCAGTTCTTC.

The gene calls are TRBV28 and TRBJ2-7, with D perhaps matching TRBD2 (5 bases). The CDR3 runs 14 residues. Germline V gene data show CDR1 as MDHEN and CDR2 as SYDVKM. The V end was cut by 5 bases, the J end by 0 bases, with 11 bases between. CDR3 DNA: TGTGCCAGCAGTCGGGGAGCCAGCTCCTACGAGCAGTACTTC. This encodes CASSRGASSYEQYF. Drawing the rest from reference TRBV28 and TRBJ2-7, the complete variable domain is DVKVTQSSRYLVKRTGEKVFLECVQDMDHENMFWYRQDPGLGLRLIYFSYDVKMKEKGDIPEGYSVSREKKERFSLILESASTNQTSMYLCASSRGASSYEQYFGPGTRLTVT.

This chain uses TRBV7-3 with TRBJ2-2, with 8 bases lining up with TRBD1. The germline V gene encodes CDR1 SGHTA and CDR2 FQGTGA. The CDR3 has 16 amino acids. V lost 2 bases and J lost 4; bases outside the gene matches: 6. This chain's CDR3 is CASSLYGQGFTGELFF. CDR3 nucleotide sequence: TGTGCCAGCAGCTTATACGGACAGGGTTTCACCGGGGAGCTGTTTTTT.

The chain is built from TRBV6-5 and TRBJ2-2; D ambiguous. The V gene lost 7 bases and the J gene lost 5 bases, with 11 bases spanning the gap. CDR3 length: 13 amino acids. Looked up from germline, CDR1 is MNHEY and CDR2 is SVGAGI. CDR3 bases: TGTGCCAGCAAAAAAGGCGGAACCGGGGAGCTGTTTTTT. This encodes CASKKGGTGELFF.

The chain links TRBV7-9 to TRBJ2-7; D not certain. The germline V gene encodes CDR1 SEHNR and CDR2 FQNEAQ (reference sequence). The CDR3 has 13 amino acids. The V gene lost 3 bases and the J gene lost 0 bases, with 6 bases spanning the gap. CDR3 DNA sequence: TGTGCCAGCAGCTTCGGTCCCTCCTACGAGCAGTACTTC. Its protein product is CASSFGPSYEQYF. The full variable domain, its missing parts supplied by reference TRBV7-9 and TRBJ2-7, is DTGVSQNPRHKITKRGQNVTFRCDPISEHNRLYWYRQTLGQGPEFLTYFQNEAQLEKSRLLSDRFSAERPKGSFSTLEIQRTEQGDSAMYLCASSFGPSYEQYFGPGTRLTVT.

The rearrangement joins TRBV19 to TRBJ2-5; D gene ambiguous. The CDR3 loop spans 14 amino acids. Germline CDR1 is LNHDA and CDR2 is SQIVND (reference sequence). Deletions cut 5 bases from V and 5 bases from J, with 15 bases between. CDR3 in DNA: TGTGCCAGTAGTGATACAAGTGTGGCCGAGACCCAGTACTTC. It yields the protein CASSDTSVAETQYF.

The V and J genes are TRBV7-2 and TRBJ2-7, with D unresolved. Germline V lookup: CDR1 SGHTA, CDR2 FQGNSA. This CDR3 contains 15 residues. V shed 1 base and J shed 0 bases, with 10 bases lying between them. In DNA form, the CDR3 reads TGTGCCAGCAGCTTAGAGCTGCGTCCCTCCTACGAGCAGTACTTC. Amino acid sequence: CASSLELRPSYEQYF.

This CDR3 is CSATGVYSYEQYF. The CDR3 DNA reads TGCAGCGCAACAGGGGTTTACTCTTACGAGCAGTACTTC. The rearrangement joins TRBV29-1 to TRBJ2-7, with 7 bases lining up with TRBD1. The V segment lost 7 bases and the J segment 4 bases; nucleotides outside the gene matches: 10. The CDR3 loop spans 13 amino acids. Germline assignment: CDR1 SQVTM and CDR2 ANQGSEA.

The CDR3, as DNA: TGTGCCAGCAGTCCCCAGGGCGCGGGGAATTCACCCCTCCACTTT. The encoded protein is CASSPQGAGNSPLHF. The chain couples TRBV28 to TRBJ1-6; weak D call: TRBD1 (5 bases). Germline assignment: CDR1 MDHEN and CDR2 SYDVKM. CDR3 length equals 15 residues. The V end was cut by 5 bases, the J end by 7 bases, with 15 bases between. Complete variable domain (other parts from reference TRBV28 and TRBJ1-6): DVKVTQSSRYLVKRTGEKVFLECVQDMDHENMFWYRQDPGLGLRLIYFSYDVKMKEKGDIPEGYSVSREKKERFSLILESASTNQTSMYLCASSPQGAGNSPLHFGNGTRLTVT.

The chain recombines TRBV6-1 with TRBJ1-2; D possibly corresponds to TRBD1 (6 bases). The length of the CDR3 is 16 residues. V was pared by 0 bases and J by 3 bases, with 14 bases between. Germline V gene sequence: CDR1 MNHNS, CDR2 SASEGT. CDR3 DNA: TGTGCCAGCAGTGAAGCGGGGGATGGACAGTACTATGGCTACACCTTC. Amino acids: CASSEAGDGQYYGYTF.

V is TRBV19 and J is TRBJ2-1; TRBD2 might be the D (6 bases). Germline-derived CDR1 and CDR2 are LNHDA and SQIVND (reference sequence). The CDR3 loop spans 13 amino acids. Between the trimmed V and J ends, which lost 3 bases and 8 bases, there was a span of 11 bases. CDR3 nucleotide sequence: TGTGCCAGTAGTATCACGGGGGAGGATGAGCAGTTCTTC. Translating gives CASSITGEDEQFF. The variable domain in full, with the rest retrieved from reference TRBV19 and TRBJ2-1, is DGGITQSPKYLFRKEGQNVTLSCEQNLNHDAMYWYRQDPGQGLRLIYYSQIVNDFQKGDIAEGYSVSREKKESFPLTVTSAQKNPTAFYLCASSITGEDEQFFGPGTRLTVL.

J is TRBJ1-5 and V is TRBV12-3 or TRBV12-4; D not resolved. V lost 10 bases and J 3 bases, leaving 13 bases between the germline ends. CDR3 length equals 13 residues. As DNA, the CDR3 is TGTGCCACCGCGGGAGCCCTCAATCAGCCCCAGCATTTT. Protein product: CATAGALNQPQHF.

The genes are TRBV5-1 and TRBJ1-1; D unclear. The CDR3 totals 14 residues. The V gene lost 1 base and the J gene lost 0 bases, with 7 bases spanning the gap. Germline CDR1 is SGHRS and CDR2 is YFSETQ. The CDR3: CASSLTAMNTEAFF. CDR3 nucleotide sequence: TGCGCCAGCAGCTTGACAGCCATGAACACTGAAGCTTTCTTT. The complete variable domain, with remaining parts taken from reference TRBV5-1 and TRBJ1-1, reads KAGVTQTPRYLIKTRGQQVTLSCSPISGHRSVSWYQQTPGQGLQFLFEYFSETQRNKGNFPGRFSGRQFSNSRSEMNVSTLELGDSALYLCASSLTAMNTEAFFGQGTRLTVV.

In this sample, this clone turned up once. At one of its ends the junction is not consistent with the germline gene, which may arise from a read error. The chain is built from TRBV7-2 and TRBJ1-5; possible D gene TRBD1, 6 bases. Germline V CDR1 and CDR2: SGHTA, FQGNSA. The CDR3 loop spans 14 amino acids. In DNA form, the CDR3 reads TGTGCCAGCACCTTAACAGGGTTTGGCCAGCCCCAGCATTTT. Translating gives CASTLTGFGQPQHF. The entire variable domain, with the rest obtained from reference TRBV7-2 and TRBJ1-5, is as follows: GAGVSQSPSNKVTEKGKDVELRCDPISGHTALYWYRQSLGQGLEFLIYFQGNSAPDKSGLPSDRFSAERTGGSVSTLTIQRTQQEDSAVYLCASTLTGFGQPQHFGDGTRLSIL.

This clone has only one observation. The rearrangement links TRBV7-9 to TRBJ1-4; 8 nucleotides agree with TRBD1. The CDR3 spans 15 residues. CDR1 SEHNR and CDR2 FQNEAQ come from the germline V gene (reference sequence). The V segment lost 6 bases and the J segment 3 bases; nucleotides outside the gene matches: 6. This CDR3 is CASSGQGVANEKLFF. CDR3 bases: TGTGCCAGCAGTGGACAGGGAGTAGCTAATGAAAAACTGTTTTTT.

This rearrangement joins TRBV30 to TRBJ1-1; 7 positions agree with TRBD1. CDR1 is GTSNPN, CDR2 SVGIG, per germline (reference sequence). V lost 5 bases to trimming and J lost 0 bases; unmatched junction nucleotides: 3. The CDR3 runs to 13 residues. CDR3 loop: CAWEQGMNTEAFF. DNA for the CDR3: TGTGCCTGGGAACAGGGGATGAACACTGAAGCTTTCTTT.

J is TRBJ2-2 and V is TRBV30; D is undetermined. V lost 0 bases and J lost 3, with 5 bases in between. The CDR3 has 13 amino acids. Germline assignment: CDR1 GTSNPN and CDR2 SVGIG (reference sequence). The CDR3 sequence is CAWSVRDTGELFF. The CDR3 DNA reads TGTGCCTGGAGTGTACGGGACACCGGGGAGCTGTTTTTT. The complete variable domain, with remaining parts taken from reference TRBV30 and TRBJ2-2, reads SQTIHQWPATLVQPVGSPLSLECTVEGTSNPNLYWYRQAAGRGLQLLFYSVGIGQISSEVPQNLSASRPQDRQFILSSKKLLLSDSGFYLCAWSVRDTGELFFGEGSRLTVL.

This chain connects TRBV18 to TRBJ1-4, with 8 bases identical to TRBD1. V shed 4 bases, J shed 4 bases, and the junction held 8 bases outside the gene matches. Germline CDR1 and CDR2: KGHSH and LQKENI. CDR3 size: 16 residues. CDR3 amino acids: CASSLTGQGVNEKLFF. DNA of the CDR3: TGTGCCAGCTCACTGACCGGACAGGGAGTTAATGAAAAACTGTTTTTT.

The chain carries TRBV7-3 and TRBJ2-3; the match to TRBD2 covers 10 bases. The CDR3 spans 16 residues. V lost 5 bases, J lost 0 bases, and 5 bases stayed unmatched. Germline V gene sequence: CDR1 SGHTA, CDR2 FQGTGA. The CDR3 sequence: CASSSTSGASTDTQYF. DNA of the CDR3: TGTGCCAGCAGCAGTACTAGCGGGGCAAGCACAGATACGCAGTATTTT.

V gene TRBV5-1 combines with J gene TRBJ2-1; 12 bases fit TRBD2. The CDR3 runs 15 residues. V dropped 4 bases and J dropped 4; count of bases not matched to a gene: 3. CDR1 is SGHRS, CDR2 YFSETQ, per germline. The CDR3 bases are TGCGCCAGCAGCCATACTAGCGGGGGGTACAATGAGCAGTTCTTC. This codes for CASSHTSGGYNEQFF.

V usage is TRBV7-9 and J usage is TRBJ2-1; 8 bases fit TRBD2. The CDR3 totals 17 residues. CDR1 and CDR2 (germline): SEHNR, FQNEAQ (reference sequence). The V gene end was trimmed by 5 bases and the J gene end by 7 bases; junction bases not matched to a gene: 16. The CDR3 sequence is CASSPGQTGGRVNEQFF. The CDR3 DNA reads TGTGCCAGCAGCCCGGGACAAACGGGGGGGCGAGTTAATGAGCAGTTCTTC.

This clone was observed a single time. The chain has TRBV7-2 and TRBJ2-7; 7 bases are shared with TRBD2. This CDR3 spans 14 amino acids. Germline-derived CDR1 and CDR2 are SGHTA and FQGNSA. Trimming took 0 bases from V and 6 from J; bases not matched to a gene: 5. The CDR3 sequence is CASSLAGGGGEQYF. CDR3 bases: TGTGCCAGCAGCTTAGCGGGCGGGGGTGGCGAGCAGTACTTC.

The gene calls are TRBV5-4 and TRBJ2-3; TRBD2 agrees at 8 bases. Per germline, CDR1 SGHNT and CDR2 YYREEE (reference sequence). V shed 4 bases, J shed 6 bases, and the junction held 10 bases outside the gene matches. This CDR3 has 15 residues. The CDR3 loop reads CASSDVSGAGDTQYF. The CDR3 DNA is TGTGCCAGCAGCGACGTTAGCGGGGCTGGGGATACGCAGTATTTT.

J is TRBJ1-1 and V is TRBV3-1 (or the pseudogene TRBV3-2); D gene uncertain. CDR3 length: 11 amino acids. The V end was cut by 5 bases, the J end by 7 bases, with 8 bases between. The germline V gene encodes CDR1 LGHDT and CDR2 YNNKEL (reference sequence). CDR3 sequence (DNA): TGTGCCAGCAGCTCGAGTGGTGAAGCTTTCTTT. It specifies CASSSSGEAFF.

The rearrangement uses TRBV19 and TRBJ2-7; TRBD2 might be the D (6 bases). The V end lost 5 bases, the J end lost 3 bases, and 11 bases lay between the germline ends. This CDR3 spans 13 amino acids. The V gene's germline CDR1 is LNHDA and CDR2 SQIVND (reference sequence). In nucleotides, the CDR3 is TGTGCCAGTAGTGGACGGGACTTCTACGAGCAGTACTTC. It is translated as CASSGRDFYEQYF. Full variable domain (outside the CDR3, taken from reference TRBV19 and TRBJ2-7): DGGITQSPKYLFRKEGQNVTLSCEQNLNHDAMYWYRQDPGQGLRLIYYSQIVNDFQKGDIAEGYSVSREKKESFPLTVTSAQKNPTAFYLCASSGRDFYEQYFGPGTRLTVT.

This clone was seen more than once but under ten times. The chain has TRBV11-2 and TRBJ2-3; 13 bases agree with TRBD2. The CDR3 has 15 residues. Germline CDR1 is SGHAT and CDR2 is FQNNGV. With 6 bases clipped from V and 5 bases from J, the junction kept 5 bases outside the gene matches. The CDR3 DNA reads TGTGCCAGCAGAACAACTAGCGGGGGGGAAGATACGCAGTATTTT. Encoded protein: CASRTTSGGEDTQYF.